This T cell receptor beta chain was sequenced in a study of PD-1 blockade in classical Hodgkin lymphoma. Stated time point: cycle 4 day 1 (C4D1), after more than five weeks of nivolumab. Each and every patient relapsed after autologous stem cell transplantation, and patients got differing brentuximab vedotin exposure. Regarding the study as a whole: Patients newly diagnosed and complete responders had comparable baseline diversity. Newly diagnosed patients were reported to exhibit reduced baseline TCR diversity relative to healthy donors.

CDR1 KGHSH and CDR2 LQKENI come from the germline V gene. The CDR3 consists of 14 residues. Trimming pared 3 bases from V and 4 bases from J, leaving 12 bases between. A word on this clone: The antigen remains unidentified.

This table comes from immunoSEQ multiplex PCR, and its TCRdb copy is limited to in-frame clones, with some not included. This sample has some 39,000 clones, with around 80% found just once. The TCR originated in a human donor with classical Hodgkin lymphoma. This rearrangement joins TRBV18 to TRBJ2-5, with D possibly TRBD1 on 6 matching bases. Here the sequenced sample was peripheral blood mononuclear cells (PBMCs), taken before the fourth cycle of nivolumab. CDR3 sequence (DNA): TGTGCCAGCTCACCCAGCACAGGGAGAGAGACCCAGTACTTC. Its translation: CASSPSTGRETQYF.